These T cell receptor beta chains were read from a single sample in a study of siplizumab effects on memory and regulatory T cells. Using immunoSEQ multiplex PCR, the repertoire was profiled, and TCRdb retains in-frame clones only, with some absent. The data show 85,000 to 130,000 clones, over 90% seen once. Input material: Tregs sorted from blood. These receptors were taken from a human donor in good health. Both conserved end residues are part of each CDR3. The D gene is left open where the match is weak. Expanded clones get a size class; other rows say once, few or many, or leave the size out.

CDR3	DNA	size	D	length	J	V
CASSLVLGAEAFF	TGCGCCAGCAGCTTGGTTCTTGGCGCTGAAGCTTTCTTT	.	.	13	TRBJ1-1	TRBV5-1
CASSPGGSTEAFF	TGTGCCAGCAGTCCTGGTGGATCCACTGAAGCTTTCTTT	.	.	13	TRBJ1-1	TRBV7-3
CASSPDFGTQYF	TGCGCCAGCAGCCCGGATTTTGGGACCCAGTACTTC	.	.	12	TRBJ2-5	TRBV5-1
CASSLESGWVHF	TGTGCCAGCAGCTTAGAATCCGGCTGGGTCCACTTC	.	.	12	TRBJ2-5	TRBV7-9
CASSQDNVHGYTF	TGTGCCAGCAGCCAAGATAATGTACATGGCTACACCTTC	.	.	13	TRBJ1-2	TRBV14
CAWVPPGQNEKLFF	TGTGCCTGGGTCCCACCGGGACAAAACGAAAAACTGTTTTTT	.	.	14	TRBJ1-4	TRBV30
CASSQDSPGQGYGYTF	TGCGCCAGCAGCCAAGATTCACCCGGGCAGGGGTATGGCTACACCTTC	.	.	16	TRBJ1-2	TRBV4-1
CASSLASGLGNTIYF	TGTGCCAGCAGCTTAGCCTCTGGGCTTGGAAACACCATATATTTT	.	.	15	TRBJ1-3	TRBV7-8
CASTISIKTEAFF	TGTGCCAGCACCATATCTATCAAGACTGAAGCTTTCTTT	once	.	13	TRBJ1-1	TRBV11-3
CASSHGAVNEKLFF	TGCGCCAGCAGCCACGGGGCGGTGAATGAAAAACTGTTTTTT	.	.	14	TRBJ1-4	TRBV4-1
CASSFGWPDTQYF	TGTGCCAGCAGTTTCGGGTGGCCAGATACGCAGTATTTT	.	.	13	TRBJ2-3	TRBV6-5
CASVRGRANGGYNEQFF	TGTGCCAGCGTTCGAGGGAGGGCGAACGGGGGTTACAATGAGCAGTTCTTC	.	.	17	TRBJ2-1	TRBV21-1
CASSVGRGELFF	TGTGCCAGCAGCGTAGGCCGCGGGGAGCTGTTTTTT	.	.	12	TRBJ2-2	TRBV9
CASSLLPLVAGDEQYF	TGTGCCAGCAGTTTACTCCCTTTAGTAGCGGGAGACGAGCAGTACTTC	.	TRBD2	16	TRBJ2-7	TRBV27
CASSQVGLAGAYEQYF	TGCGCCAGCAGCCAAGTCGGACTAGCGGGAGCCTACGAGCAGTACTTC	once	TRBD2	16	TRBJ2-7	TRBV4-1
CASSYAAGTSYEQYF	TGCGCCAGCTCGTATGCGGCAGGGACTTCCTACGAGCAGTACTTC	.	.	15	TRBJ2-7	TRBV5-1
CASSRGQVAFNQPQHF	TGTGCCAGCAGCCGCGGACAGGTCGCTTTCAATCAGCCCCAGCATTTT	.	TRBD1	16	TRBJ1-5	TRBV7-2
CSVQDRFAGYTF	TGCAGCGTTCAAGACAGGTTCGCTGGCTACACCTTC	.	.	12	TRBJ1-2	TRBV29-1
CASSLNPGRVGTEAFF	TGTGCCAGCAGCTTAAATCCGGGCAGGGTGGGGACTGAAGCTTTCTTT	.	.	16	TRBJ1-1	TRBV7-3